This T cell receptor (beta chain) comes out of a study of blood T cell repertoires in COVID-19. Overall study context: The United States, Italy and Spain were the sources of the acute and convalescent COVID-19 samples. PBMCs, B-cell-depleted T cells, or T cells provided the cDNA or gDNA that made up the material.

The table came from immunoSEQ multiplex PCR; TCRdb's copy has only in-frame clones and leaves some out. The table records some 670,000 clones, 75% to 90% of them present only once. Germline-derived CDR1 and CDR2 are ENHRY and SYGVKD. The CDR3 runs 13 residues. The germline V and J ends were trimmed by 5 bases and 0 bases, with 7 bases remaining between them. J is TRBJ1-2 and V is TRBV10-3, with a tentative D call TRBD1 (6 bases). The receptor comes from a woman aged 18-29 years with acute or convalescent COVID-19. Sample: peripheral blood. CDR3 loop: CAISRDTNYGYTF. The CDR3 DNA follows: TGTGCCATCAGTCGGGACACTAACTATGGCTACACCTTC.